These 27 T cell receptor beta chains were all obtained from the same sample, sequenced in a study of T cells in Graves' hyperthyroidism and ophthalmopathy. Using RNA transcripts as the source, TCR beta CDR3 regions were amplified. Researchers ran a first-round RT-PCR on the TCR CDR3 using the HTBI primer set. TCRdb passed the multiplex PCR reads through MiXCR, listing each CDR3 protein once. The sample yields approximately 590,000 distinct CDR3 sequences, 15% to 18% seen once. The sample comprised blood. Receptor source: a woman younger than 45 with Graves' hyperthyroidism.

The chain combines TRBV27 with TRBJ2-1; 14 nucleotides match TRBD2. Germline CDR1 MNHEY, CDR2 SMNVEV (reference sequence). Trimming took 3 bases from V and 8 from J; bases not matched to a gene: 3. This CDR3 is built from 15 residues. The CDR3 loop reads CASSFGTSGSDEQFF. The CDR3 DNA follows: TGTGCCAGCAGTTTTGGGACTAGCGGGAGTGATGAGCAGTTCTTC.

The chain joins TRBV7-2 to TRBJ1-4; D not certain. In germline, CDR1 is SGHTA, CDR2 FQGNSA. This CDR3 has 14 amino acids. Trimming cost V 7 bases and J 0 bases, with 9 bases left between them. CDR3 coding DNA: TGTGCCAGCACGAACAAGTCAACTAATGAAAAACTGTTTTTT. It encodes CASTNKSTNEKLFF.

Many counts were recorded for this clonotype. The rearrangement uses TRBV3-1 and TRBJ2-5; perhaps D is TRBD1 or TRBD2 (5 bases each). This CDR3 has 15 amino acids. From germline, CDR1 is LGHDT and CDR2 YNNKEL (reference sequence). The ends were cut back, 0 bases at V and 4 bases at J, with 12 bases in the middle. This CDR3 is CASSQDPRGSETQYF. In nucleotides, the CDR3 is TGTGCCAGCAGCCAAGACCCCCGGGGCTCAGAGACCCAGTACTTC.

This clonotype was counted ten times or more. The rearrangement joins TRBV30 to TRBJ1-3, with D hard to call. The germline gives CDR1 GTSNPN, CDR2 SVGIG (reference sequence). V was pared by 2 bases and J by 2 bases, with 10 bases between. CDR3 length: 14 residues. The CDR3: CAWSQDVAGNTIYF. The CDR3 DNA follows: TGTGCCTGGAGTCAAGATGTTGCTGGAAACACCATATATTTT.

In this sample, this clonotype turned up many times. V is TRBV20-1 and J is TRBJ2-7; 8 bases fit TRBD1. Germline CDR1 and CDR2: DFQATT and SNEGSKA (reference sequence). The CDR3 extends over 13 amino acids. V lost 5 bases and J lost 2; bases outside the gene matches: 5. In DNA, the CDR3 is TGCAGTGCTCCCGGGACAGGAGCCTACGAGCAGTACTTC. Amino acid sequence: CSAPGTGAYEQYF.

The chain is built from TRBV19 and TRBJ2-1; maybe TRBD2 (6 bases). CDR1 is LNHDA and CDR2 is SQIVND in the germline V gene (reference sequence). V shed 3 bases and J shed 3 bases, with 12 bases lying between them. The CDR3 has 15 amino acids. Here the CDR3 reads CASSIGTPFYNEQFF. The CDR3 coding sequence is TGTGCCAGTAGTATCGGGACTCCCTTCTACAATGAGCAGTTCTTC.

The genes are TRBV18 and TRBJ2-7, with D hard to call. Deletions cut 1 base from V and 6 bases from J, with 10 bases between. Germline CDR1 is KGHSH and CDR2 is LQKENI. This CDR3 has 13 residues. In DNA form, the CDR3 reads TGTGCCAGCTCACCACGGAAAGGGTGCGAGCAGTACTTC. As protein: CASSPRKGCEQYF.

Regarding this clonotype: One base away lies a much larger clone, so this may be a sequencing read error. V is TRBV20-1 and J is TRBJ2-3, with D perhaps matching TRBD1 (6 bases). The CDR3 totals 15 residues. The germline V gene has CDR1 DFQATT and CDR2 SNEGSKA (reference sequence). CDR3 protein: CSATDSISITDTRYF. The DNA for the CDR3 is TGCAGTGCTACGGACAGTATCTCGATCACAGATACGCGGTATTTT.

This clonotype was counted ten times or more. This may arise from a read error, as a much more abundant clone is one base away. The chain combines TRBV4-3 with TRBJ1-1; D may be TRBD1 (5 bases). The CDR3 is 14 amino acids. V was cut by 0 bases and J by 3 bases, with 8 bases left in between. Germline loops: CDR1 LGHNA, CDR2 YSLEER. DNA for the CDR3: TGCGCCAGCAGCCAAGATTTGGGGGACACTGAAGCTTTCTTT. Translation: CASSQDLGDTEAFF.

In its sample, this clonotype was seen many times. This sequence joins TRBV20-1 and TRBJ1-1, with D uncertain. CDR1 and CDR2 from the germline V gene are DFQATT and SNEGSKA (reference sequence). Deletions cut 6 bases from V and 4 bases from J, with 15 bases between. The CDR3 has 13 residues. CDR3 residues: CSALLVGSTEAFF. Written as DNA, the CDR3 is TGCAGTGCCCTCCTGGTTGGGTCCACTGAAGCTTTCTTT.

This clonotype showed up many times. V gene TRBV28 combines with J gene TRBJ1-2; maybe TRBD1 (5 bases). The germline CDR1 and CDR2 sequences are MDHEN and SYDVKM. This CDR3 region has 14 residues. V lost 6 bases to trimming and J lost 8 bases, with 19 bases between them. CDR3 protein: CASSPQVRATGYTF. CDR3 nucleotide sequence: TGTGCCAGCAGCCCCCAGGTCAGGGCGACCGGCTACACCTTC.

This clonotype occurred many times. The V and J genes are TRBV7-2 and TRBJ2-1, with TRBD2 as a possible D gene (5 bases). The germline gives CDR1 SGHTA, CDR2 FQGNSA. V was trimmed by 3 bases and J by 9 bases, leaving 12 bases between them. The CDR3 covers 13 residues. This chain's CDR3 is CASSLRRGAEQFF. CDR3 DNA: TGTGCCAGCAGCTTGCGACGGGGAGCTGAGCAGTTCTTC.

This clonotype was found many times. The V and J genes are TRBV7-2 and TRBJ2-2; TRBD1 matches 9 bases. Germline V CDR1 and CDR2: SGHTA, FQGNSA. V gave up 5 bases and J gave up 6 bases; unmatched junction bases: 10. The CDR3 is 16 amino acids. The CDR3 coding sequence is TGTGCCAGCAGCACAGATCGGACAGGGGTGTCCGGGGAGCTGTTTTTT. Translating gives CASSTDRTGVSGELFF.

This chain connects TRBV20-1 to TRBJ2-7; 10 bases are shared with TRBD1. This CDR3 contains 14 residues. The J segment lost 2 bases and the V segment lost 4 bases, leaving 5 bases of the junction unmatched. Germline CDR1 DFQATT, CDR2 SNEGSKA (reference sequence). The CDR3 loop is CSAIPGQGPYEQYF. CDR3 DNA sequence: TGCAGTGCTATTCCGGGACAGGGGCCCTACGAGCAGTACTTC.

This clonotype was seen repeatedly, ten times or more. The CDR3 here is CSAREAGPYGYTF. The CDR3 region has the DNA TGCAGTGCTAGGGAAGCCGGGCCCTATGGCTACACCTTC. This sequence joins TRBV20-1 and TRBJ1-2; D remains unclear. The CDR3 is 13 amino acids. Germline CDR1 and CDR2: DFQATT and SNEGSKA (reference sequence). Trimming took off 3 bases at V and 4 bases at J, with 12 bases between the two ends.

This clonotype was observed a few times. Written as DNA, the CDR3 is TGCAGCGTGACGACAGGGGGCGCGTATGGCTACACCTTC. Translated, it gives CSVTTGGAYGYTF. V is TRBV29-1 and J is TRBJ1-2; 10 bases agree with TRBD1. There are 13 residues in the CDR3. The germline gives CDR1 SQVTM, CDR2 ANQGSEA. V lost 6 bases to trimming and J lost 5 bases; unmatched junction nucleotides: 6.

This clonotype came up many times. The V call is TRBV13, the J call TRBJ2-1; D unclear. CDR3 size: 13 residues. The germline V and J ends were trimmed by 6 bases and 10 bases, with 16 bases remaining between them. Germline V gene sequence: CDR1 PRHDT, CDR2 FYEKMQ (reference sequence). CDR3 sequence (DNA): TGTGCCAGCAGTCTGGAGTTCCTGGGGGAGCAGTTCTTC. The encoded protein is CASSLEFLGEQFF.

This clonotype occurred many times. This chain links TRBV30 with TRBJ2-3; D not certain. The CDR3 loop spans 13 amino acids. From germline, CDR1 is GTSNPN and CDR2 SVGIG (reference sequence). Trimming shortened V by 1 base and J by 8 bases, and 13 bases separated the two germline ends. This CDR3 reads CAWSGSDRGTQYF. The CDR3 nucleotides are TGTGCCTGGAGTGGATCGGACCGTGGTACGCAGTATTTT.

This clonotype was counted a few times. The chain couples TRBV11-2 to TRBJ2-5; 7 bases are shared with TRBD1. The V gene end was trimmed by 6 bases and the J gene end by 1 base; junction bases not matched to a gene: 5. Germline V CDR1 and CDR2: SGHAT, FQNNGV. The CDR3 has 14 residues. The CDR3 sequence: CASRRWDSQETQYF. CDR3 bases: TGTGCCAGCAGGCGGTGGGACAGCCAAGAGACCCAGTACTTC.

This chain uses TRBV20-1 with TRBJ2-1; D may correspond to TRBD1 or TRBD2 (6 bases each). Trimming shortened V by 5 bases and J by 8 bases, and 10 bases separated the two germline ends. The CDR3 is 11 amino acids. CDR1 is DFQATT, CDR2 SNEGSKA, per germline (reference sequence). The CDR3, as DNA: TGCAGTGCTCAGAGGGGGGATGAGCAGTTCTTC. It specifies CSAQRGDEQFF.

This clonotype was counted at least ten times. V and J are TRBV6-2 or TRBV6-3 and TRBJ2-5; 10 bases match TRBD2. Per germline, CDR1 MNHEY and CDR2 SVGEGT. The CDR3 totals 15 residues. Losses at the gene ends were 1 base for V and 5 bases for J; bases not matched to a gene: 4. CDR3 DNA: TGTGCCAGCAGTTACTTGGGACTAGCGTCGGAGACCCAGTACTTC. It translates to CASSYLGLASETQYF.

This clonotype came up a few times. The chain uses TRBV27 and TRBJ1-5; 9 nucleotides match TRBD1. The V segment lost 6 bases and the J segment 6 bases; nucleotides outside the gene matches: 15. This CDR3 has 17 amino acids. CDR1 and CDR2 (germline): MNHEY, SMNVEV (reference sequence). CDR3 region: CASSQFFTGGWFQPQHF. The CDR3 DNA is TGTGCCAGCAGCCAGTTTTTCACAGGGGGCTGGTTTCAGCCCCAGCATTTT.

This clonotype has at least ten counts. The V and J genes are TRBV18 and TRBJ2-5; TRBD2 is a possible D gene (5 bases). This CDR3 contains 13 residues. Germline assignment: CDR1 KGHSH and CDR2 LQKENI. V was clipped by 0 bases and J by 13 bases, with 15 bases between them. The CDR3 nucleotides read TGTGCCAGCTCACCACCCGAGGAGGAACACCTGTACTTC. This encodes CASSPPEEEHLYF.

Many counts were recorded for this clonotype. For the CDR3, the DNA is TGTGCCAGCAGGCGGGACGACTACAATGAGCAGTTCTTC. Protein sequence: CASRRDDYNEQFF. This chain joins TRBV2 and TRBJ2-1; weak D call: TRBD2 (6 bases). The CDR3 sequence is 13 residues long. The germline V gene encodes CDR1 SNHLY and CDR2 FYNNEI. Trimming pared 6 bases from V and 3 bases from J, leaving 9 bases between.

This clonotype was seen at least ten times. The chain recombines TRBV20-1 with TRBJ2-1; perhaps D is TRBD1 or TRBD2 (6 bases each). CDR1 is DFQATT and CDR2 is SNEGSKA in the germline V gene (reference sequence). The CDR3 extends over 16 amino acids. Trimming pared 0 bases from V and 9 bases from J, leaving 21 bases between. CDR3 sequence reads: CSARDLSGQTILEQFF. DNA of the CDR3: TGCAGTGCTAGAGATCTTAGCGGACAGACCATACTTGAGCAGTTCTTC.

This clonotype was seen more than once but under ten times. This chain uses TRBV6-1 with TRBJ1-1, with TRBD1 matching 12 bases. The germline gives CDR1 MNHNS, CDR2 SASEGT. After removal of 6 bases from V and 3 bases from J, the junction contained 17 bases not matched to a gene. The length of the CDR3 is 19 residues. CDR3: CASSSKAGTGGVLDTEAFF. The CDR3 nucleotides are TGTGCCAGCAGCTCCAAGGCCGGGACAGGGGGCGTTTTGGACACTGAAGCTTTCTTT.

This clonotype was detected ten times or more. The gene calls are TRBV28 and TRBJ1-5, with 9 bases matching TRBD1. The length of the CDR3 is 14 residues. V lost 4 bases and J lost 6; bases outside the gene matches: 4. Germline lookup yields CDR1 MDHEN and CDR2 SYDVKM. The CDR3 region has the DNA TGTGCCAGCAGTTCCCCGGGACAGGGTCAGCCCCAGCATTTT. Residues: CASSSPGQGQPQHF.